This T cell receptor beta chain was sequenced during a study of CD8+ T cells in alopecia areata (dated by TCRdb to between 2017 and 2018). Describing the broader study: In both human patients and the C3H/HeJ mouse model, the study applied high-throughput TCRbeta sequencing to look at T cell clonal expansion in alopecia areata. In humans, TCRbeta sequencing was performed on scalp tissue and on sorted CD4+ and CD8+ peripheral blood T cells from healthy controls and from patients with patchy or totalis/universalis alopecia areata. Clonality in the scalp was compared among normal scalp (n=4), patchy alopecia areata scalp (n=8), and alopecia totalis/universalis scalp (n=8). The RNA source kit depended on sample type: the PAXgene miRNA kit for fixed scalp, the miRNeasy kit for PBMCs, and the RNeasy kit for mouse skin. immunoSEQ multiplex PCR using 35 Vbeta forward primers and 13 Jbeta reverse primers was used to amplify TCRbeta CDR3 regions. The research as a whole found: Compared with mice, TCR sequences shared between patients were less clear, possibly partly because of HLA diversity across the patient population. Unlike mouse skin, where gammadelta T cells dominate, normal human skin contains resident alphabeta T cells that get sequenced too, which complicates analysis of the scalp TCR repertoire. Higher clonality and more expanded CD8+ clones were observed in lesional scalp than in normal scalp, particularly in alopecia totalis/universalis, a finding suggestive of antigenic drive.

PBMCs were separated by density centrifugation and stained for CD3, CD4 and CD8, after which CD4+ and CD8+ T cells were sorted on a FACSAria. Scalp biopsies and blood samples were provided by unaffected controls. About this clone: It lacks a known antigen. The sample holds no much larger clone one base away, and base qualities are not on file.

Receptor amplification or capture employed the immunoSEQ multiplex PCR assay. To provide template for TCR sequencing, every sample had RNA extracted and reverse transcribed into cDNA. SuperScript III was used for first-strand cDNA synthesis, primed with a 2:1 mix of oligo-dT and random hexamers. A synthetic immune receptor repertoire was used to assess amplification bias, and residual bias was removed computationally. As for the original processing: Raw reads were preprocessed to remove errors, and CDR3 was defined by IMGT conventions from the conserved cysteine to phenylalanine. Clonality was computed by normalizing Shannon entropy by log2 of the number of productive unique TCRs and subtracting the result from 1. CD4 or CD8 identity of scalp clones was inferred by cross-referencing scalp TCRbeta sequences with sorted blood CD4 and CD8 repertoires. The table was pulled from immuneACCESS by TCRdb, which kept in-frame rearrangements only. Such tables lose some clones; where checked, under half of the loss comes from unresolved V genes, and the rest has no known cause. That table supplies the V and J calls and clone size; D and trimming were determined from the DNA. The sample table shows 110,000 or so clones, and less than 80% are seen once. The ten largest clones take up roughly 3.1% of the sample.

The sequencing input was CD4+ T cells sorted from blood. This receptor was obtained from a human donor in good health.

CDR3 region: CASSRGTGGMDEQFF. The sequence in DNA is TGTGCCAGCAGCAGGGGGACAGGGGGCATGGATGAGCAGTTCTTC. Recombination linked TRBV14 to TRBJ2-1, with 12 bases in between that match TRBD1. Reading from cysteine to phenylalanine, the CDR3 counts 15 amino acids. This entry keeps only the CDR3 DNA: 45 bases, framed from base 1. Trimming takes 5 bases off V and 8 bases off J; junction bases not matched to a gene: 7. CDR1 and CDR2 were assigned from the germline V gene as SGHDN and FVKESK.